What follows are 9 T cell receptor beta chains derived from one specimen sequenced in a study of T cells after yellow fever vaccination. TCRdb reprocessed the 5' RACE reads via MiXCR and lists one record per CDR3 protein. The sample shows 450,000 to 550,000 distinct CDR3 sequences, 21% of them seen only once. The specimen was PBMCs, collected around 3 weeks after the first yellow fever vaccination. Receptors were obtained from a man aged 18 to 29 who received the YFV17D yellow fever vaccine.

The rearrangement uses TRBV20-1 and TRBJ2-1, with 8 positions matching TRBD2. The CDR3 is 15 residues long. Germline CDR1 and CDR2: DFQATT and SNEGSKA (reference sequence). The V segment lost 3 bases and the J segment 4 bases; nucleotides outside the gene matches: 8. The CDR3 sequence is CSASGGGGSYNEQFF. The CDR3 region has the DNA TGCAGTGCTAGCGGGGGGGGCGGGTCGTACAATGAGCAGTTCTTC.

This chain connects TRBV4-1 to TRBJ1-1, with D perhaps TRBD1 (5 bases). The V gene's germline CDR1 is MGHRA and CDR2 YSYEKL. V was cut by 1 base and J by 4 bases, with 16 bases left in between. The CDR3 totals 16 residues. The CDR3, as DNA: TGCGCCAGCAGCCAAGGGAATAGGGGAAGGAGCACTGAAGCTTTCTTT. Translation: CASSQGNRGRSTEAFF.

The rearrangement links TRBV20-1 to TRBJ2-3, with TRBD2 matching 9 bases. The trim removed 7 bases at V and 0 bases at J, leaving 17 bases unmatched. Germline V gene data show CDR1 as DFQATT and CDR2 as SNEGSKA (reference sequence). The CDR3 has 18 residues. The DNA of the CDR3 is TGCAGTGGAGATTTGCGGATAGCGGGGGCATATAGCACAGATACGCAGTATTTT. Amino acid sequence: CSGDLRIAGAYSTDTQYF.

The genes are TRBV3-1 and TRBJ2-2, with 7 bases lining up with TRBD2. V gave up 8 bases and J gave up 0 bases; unmatched junction bases: 6. This CDR3 region has 15 residues. CDR1 is LGHDT, CDR2 YNNKEL, per germline (reference sequence). The CDR3 coding sequence is TGTGCCAGCCTCCGGGGGGACCCGAACACCGGGGAGCTGTTTTTT. This translates into CASLRGDPNTGELFF.

This chain connects TRBV19 to TRBJ2-1, with a tentative D call TRBD1 (6 bases). This CDR3 region has 12 residues. CDR1 and CDR2 from the germline V gene are LNHDA and SQIVND (reference sequence). V lost 5 bases to trimming and J lost 9 bases, with 11 bases between them. CDR3 sequence: CASSWLGAEQFF. DNA of the CDR3: TGTGCCAGTAGTTGGCTGGGGGCTGAGCAGTTCTTC.

Many counts were recorded for this clonotype. The rearrangement links TRBV5-1 to TRBJ1-5; 8 bases match TRBD1. The germline V gene has CDR1 SGHRS and CDR2 YFSETQ. V was clipped by 2 bases and J by 4 bases; unmatched bases: 5. The CDR3 runs to 15 residues. CDR3 residues: CASSLQGGGNQPQHF. DNA for the CDR3: TGCGCCAGCAGCTTACAGGGGGGGGGTAATCAGCCCCAGCATTTT. The variable domain in full, with the rest retrieved from reference TRBV5-1 and TRBJ1-5, is KAGVTQTPRYLIKTRGQQVTLSCSPISGHRSVSWYQQTPGQGLQFLFEYFSETQRNKGNFPGRFSGRQFSNSRSEMNVSTLELGDSALYLCASSLQGGGNQPQHFGDGTRLSIL.

The J gene is TRBJ2-2, the V gene TRBV5-1; D unresolved. The CDR3 extends over 15 amino acids. Germline lookup yields CDR1 SGHRS and CDR2 YFSETQ. Trimming took 3 bases from V and 5 from J, leaving 14 bases between them. CDR3 coding DNA: TGCGCCAGCAGCTCCACCCGTTTAGGGACCGGGGAGCTGTTTTTT. Translated, it gives CASSSTRLGTGELFF.

The chain links TRBV7-3 to TRBJ2-7, with TRBD1 matching over 7 bases. This CDR3 has 13 residues. Trimming removed 6 bases from V and 12 bases from J; junction bases left unmatched: 14. Germline V lookup: CDR1 SGHTA, CDR2 FQGTGA. This CDR3 reads CASSRTGVGDRYF. The CDR3 DNA reads as TGTGCCAGCAGTAGAACAGGAGTGGGGGACAGGTACTTC.

The chain carries TRBV27 and TRBJ1-1; D may be TRBD1 (6 bases). V lost 2 bases and J 6 bases, leaving 10 bases between the germline ends. The V gene's germline CDR1 is MNHEY and CDR2 SMNVEV (reference sequence). The CDR3 totals 13 residues. CDR3 amino acids: CASSLGGAAEAFF. The CDR3 DNA reads TGTGCCAGCAGTTTAGGGGGGGCGGCTGAAGCTTTCTTT.